The source of this T cell receptor (beta chain) is a study of blood T cells in healthy people across ages. The authors ran a second PCR of roughly 6 to 12 cycles using a sample-barcoded 5' primer and a J-beta primer mix. TCRdb independently ran MiXCR on the 5' RACE reads; one entry per CDR3 protein. The data contain around 900,000 distinct CDR3 sequences, roughly 47% of them seen just once; the ten biggest clones take up over 20%. V lost 5 bases to trimming and J lost 7 bases, with 14 bases between them. Germline loops: CDR1 MNHEY, CDR2 SMNVEV (reference sequence). This CDR3 is 13 amino acids long. The sequence was obtained from a woman in her sixties or seventies in good health. Sequencing input: blood. The chain recombines TRBV27 with TRBJ1-2; possible D gene TRBD1, 6 bases. Here the CDR3 reads CASSPAGHRGYTF. DNA for the CDR3: TGTGCCAGCAGTCCCGCGGGACACCGTGGCTACACCTTC.